This T cell receptor (beta chain) was sequenced during a study of blood T cell repertoires in COVID-19. Overall study context: Samples taken during acute and convalescent COVID-19 were collected in the United States, Italy and Spain. Sources were T cells, B-cell-depleted T cells, or PBMCs; the material itself was cDNA or gDNA.

Produced via immunoSEQ multiplex PCR; TCRdb's table is partial and in-frame only. In the table there are around 150,000 clones, roughly 80% of which are singletons. Germline lookup yields CDR1 SGHNT and CDR2 YYREEE (reference sequence). Trimming removed 4 bases from V and 9 bases from J; junction bases left unmatched: 8. The CDR3 is 15 residues long. The sequence came from a human donor in a cohort sampled during active COVID-19. This chain links TRBV5-4 with TRBJ2-1; 12 bases map to TRBD2. The sample taken for sequencing was peripheral blood. The CDR3 region is CASSQTSGGIGEQFF. The CDR3 DNA follows: TGTGCCAGCAGCCAGACTAGCGGGGGAATCGGTGAGCAGTTCTTC.